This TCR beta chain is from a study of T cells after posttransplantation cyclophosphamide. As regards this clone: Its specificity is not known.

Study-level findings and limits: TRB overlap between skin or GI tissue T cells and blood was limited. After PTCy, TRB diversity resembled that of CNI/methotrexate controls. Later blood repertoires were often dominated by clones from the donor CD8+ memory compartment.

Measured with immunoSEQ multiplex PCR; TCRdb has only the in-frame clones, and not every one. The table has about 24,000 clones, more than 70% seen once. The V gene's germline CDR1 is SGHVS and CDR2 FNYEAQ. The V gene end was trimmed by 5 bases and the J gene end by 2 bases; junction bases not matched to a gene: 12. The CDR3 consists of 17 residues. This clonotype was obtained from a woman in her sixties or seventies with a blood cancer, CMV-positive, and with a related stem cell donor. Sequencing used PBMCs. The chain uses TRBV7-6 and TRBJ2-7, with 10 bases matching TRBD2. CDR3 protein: CASSENEPSGGTYEQYF. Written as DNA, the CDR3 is TGTGCCAGCAGCGAAAACGAGCCTAGCGGGGGTACCTACGAGCAGTACTTC.